This T cell receptor beta chain was recovered during a study of Graves' ophthalmopathy and Graves' hyperthyroidism. Study-level findings and limits: The authors also found most expanded thyroid clonotypes above 0.001 frequency in blood.

This clonotype was counted many times. Its antigen is unknown. Amplified TCR beta CDR3 regions were obtained using RNA transcripts as template. RT-PCR in the first round used HTBI primers; a second-round multiplex PCR followed. TCRdb reprocessed the multiplex PCR reads via MiXCR and lists one record per CDR3 protein. The data hold roughly 420,000 distinct CDR3 sequences, with around 20% observed a single time. The source material was peripheral blood. This sequence originates from a young woman with stable Graves' hyperthyroidism.

DNA for the CDR3: TGTGCCAGCAGCTTAGTAAAGGGGGCAGAGACCCAGTACTTC. It yields the protein CASSLVKGAETQYF. This chain connects TRBV7-9 to TRBJ2-5; 7 nucleotides line up with TRBD1. J was trimmed by 4 bases and V by 1 base; bases with no gene match: 3. Germline V gene lookup returns CDR1 SEHNR and CDR2 FQNEAQ (reference sequence). The CDR3 extends over 14 amino acids.